These 6 T cell receptor beta chains were all obtained from the same sample, sequenced in a study of vaccination and CD4 T cells after COVID-19 (dated by TCRdb to between 2022 and 2023). Antigens of these TCRs are unknown. The library was generated by PCR. Reads for this sample came from an Illumina iSeq 100. DNA from cultured CD4+ T cells was subjected to TCR sequencing with the Oncomine TCR Beta short-read assay at the Johns Hopkins FTIC core. TCRdb ran its own pipeline on the public reads, namely fastp trimming at Q25 and MiXCR clone calling, and kept in-frame beta chains. Every distinct CDR3 protein forms one entry, paired with its most common genes and DNA. For this sample the table gives some 13,000 distinct CDR3 sequences, of which roughly half were detected only once. The leading ten clones occupy 16% of the sample. Taken with the paper, the label for treatment or condition translates to: roughly nine-day PBMC culture with coronavirus spike peptide pools or control peptides (ViraFEST assay).

What was sequenced was CD4+ T cells from blood, cultured in vitro. Every receptor here comes from a human donor who had recovered from COVID-19.

This clonotype has only one observation. The CDR3 nucleotides read TGCGCCAGCAGCATCGGGACGGACTATGGCTACACCTTC. Residues: CASSIGTDYGYTF. This chain joins TRBV5-1 and TRBJ1-2; tentative D call: TRBD1 (5 bases). The germline V gene encodes CDR1 SGHRS and CDR2 YFSETQ. The V and J ends lost 4 bases and 3 bases respectively, with 10 bases between them. This CDR3 has 13 residues.

The CDR3 is CASSYRQDNEKLFF. Here the CDR3 DNA reads TGTGCCAGCAGTTACCGGCAAGATAATGAAAAACTGTTTTTT. The chain joins TRBV6-5 to TRBJ1-4; no clear D. Germline assignment: CDR1 MNHEY and CDR2 SVGAGI. V lost 2 bases and J 4 bases, leaving 8 bases between the germline ends. The CDR3 is 14 residues long.

This clonotype has just a few counts. The chain employs TRBV20-1 and TRBJ1-1, with D hard to call. Trimming stripped 0 bases from V and 3 bases from J, with 11 bases between. Germline V gene sequence: CDR1 DFQATT, CDR2 SNEGSKA (reference sequence). CDR3 length: 14 residues. CDR3 in amino acids: CSARDKVWYTEAFF. The CDR3 nucleotides read TGCAGTGCTAGAGATAAGGTGTGGTACACTGAAGCTTTCTTT.

The chain is built from TRBV6-2 or TRBV6-3 and TRBJ2-3, with TRBD2 identical over 7 bases. The trim removed 7 bases at V and 2 bases at J, leaving 9 bases unmatched. Germline-derived CDR1 and CDR2 are MNHEY and SVGEGT. The CDR3 is 15 residues long. As DNA, the CDR3 is TGTGCCAGCACTGGTCCTAGCGGAGACACAGATACGCAGTATTTT. Residues: CASTGPSGDTDTQYF.

This sequence joins TRBV20-1 and TRBJ2-7, with D hard to call. This CDR3 is 16 amino acids long. Germline-derived CDR1 and CDR2 are DFQATT and SNEGSKA (reference sequence). V was cut by 6 bases and J by 4 bases, with 25 bases left in between. The CDR3 DNA is TGCAGTGCCAGACTGGACGTGGTAGCTAAGTCGTACGAGCAGTACTTC. Translated, it gives CSARLDVVAKSYEQYF.

CDR3: CASSQNRVSNSPLHF. DNA of the CDR3: TGTGCCAGCAGCCAAAACAGGGTTAGTAATTCACCCCTCCACTTT. V is TRBV14 and J is TRBJ1-6; TRBD1 is a possible D gene (6 bases). In germline, CDR1 is SGHDN, CDR2 FVKESK. Trimming stripped 2 bases from V and 6 bases from J, with 11 bases between. The CDR3 contains 15 residues.